The subject of this entry is one T cell receptor (beta chain). Its antigen is unidentified. This specimen comes from a study of a mutant IDH1 vaccine in newly diagnosed glioma. On the study more broadly: Patients were started on vaccination 4-6 weeks after radiotherapy alone, or with temozolomide cycles. Of treated patients, approximately 60% were men and about 38% women, averaging around 44 years. The study's findings and limits: The occurrence of vaccine-induced immune responses was seen in around 95% of patients. Shifts in the top peripheral T cell clonotypes seemed unrelated to pseudoprogression.

Repertoires were generated with immunoSEQ multiplex PCR, while TCRdb's copy carries only in-frame clones and drops some. The sample holds roughly 120,000 clones, 85% to 90% seen once. As to time point: week 11, during vaccination. The study gave 300 ug of mutant IDH1 20-mer peptide per vaccine dose, with topical imiquimod. The CDR3 has 16 residues. The junction had 7 bases not matched to a gene; V was cut back by 4 bases and J by 1 base. Germline V CDR1 and CDR2: SNHLY, FYNNEI. The sequence derives from a woman aged 45 to 65 with glioma. The chain combines TRBV2 with TRBJ1-1; 9 bases fit TRBD1. Sequences were derived from PBMCs, sampled from a glioma patient whose treatment included an IDH1 peptide vaccine. The CDR3 bases are TGTGCCAGCAGTGGAGGGGGACAGGGAAGGAACACTGAAGCTTTCTTT. Translated: CASSGGGQGRNTEAFF. Drawing the rest from reference TRBV2 and TRBJ1-1, the complete variable domain is EPEVTQTPSHQVTQMGQEVILRCVPISNHLYFYWYRQILGQKVEFLVSFYNNEISEKSEIFDDQFSVERPDGSNFTLKIRSTKLEDSAMYFCASSGGGQGRNTEAFFGQGTRLTVV.